This record covers a single T cell receptor (beta chain). The antigen remains undetermined. Trimming stripped 0 bases from V and 5 bases from J, with 17 bases between. The CDR3 is 16 residues long. Germline CDR1 reads SGHDN; CDR2 reads FVKESK. This entry belongs to a study of T cells in Graves' hyperthyroidism and ophthalmopathy. Points from the study as a whole: The blood repertoire included most of the expanded thyroid clonotypes above 0.001.

RNA transcripts served as the template for amplifying TCR beta CDR3 regions. HTBI primers were used for first-round RT-PCR of the TCR CDR3. TCRdb itself ran the multiplex PCR reads through MiXCR, one entry per CDR3 protein. The repertoire includes about 500,000 distinct CDR3 sequences, roughly 18% of them detected once, and under 20% sits in the top ten. Patients with ophthalmopathy all had a Clinical Activity Score of at least 3, a NOSPECS grade of at least 4 and duration under 3 months. This chain links TRBV14 with TRBJ2-7; tentatively, D is TRBD1 (6 bases). The TCR was taken from a woman aged 18-35 years with Graves' ophthalmopathy. The sequencing input was blood. The CDR3 here is CASSQESPGALDEQYF. In DNA, the CDR3 is TGTGCCAGCAGCCAAGAGTCCCCAGGGGCCCTCGACGAGCAGTACTTC. Looking up the rest from reference TRBV14 and TRBJ2-7 gives the full variable domain: EAGVTQFPSHSVIEKGQTVTLRCDPISGHDNLYWYRRVMGKEIKFLLHFVKESKQDESGMPNNRFLAERTGGTYSTLKVQPAELEDSGVYFCASSQESPGALDEQYFGPGTRLTVT.